This is a list of T cell receptor beta chains from one sample in a study of early T cells in non-severe SARS-CoV-2 infection. Using its own MiXCR run on the 5' RACE reads, TCRdb lists one record per CDR3 protein. The sample carries fewer than 100,000 distinct CDR3 sequences, around 9.9% recorded once. Input material: whole blood. Every receptor here comes from an adult who was a healthcare worker with PCR-confirmed SARS-CoV-2 infection or an uninfected control (not recorded which). The CDR3 runs from the conserved cysteine through the conserved F or W. D genes are given only for firm matches. Size values are once, few and many counts, or a class for expanded clones, and some rows have none.

CDR3aa: CASSVDGGNEQFF
CDR3nt: TGTGCCAGCAGCGTAGATGGGGGCAATGAGCAGTTCTTC
j_gene: TRBJ2-1
abundance: few
d_gene: .
v_gene: TRBV9

CDR3aa: CASSQSGSTDTQYF
CDR3nt: TGTGCCAGCAGCCAGAGCGGGAGCACAGATACGCAGTATTTT
j_gene: TRBJ2-3
abundance: .
d_gene: .
v_gene: TRBV7-2

CDR3aa: CASSLHGASEAFF
CDR3nt: TGTGCCAGCAGTTTACACGGGGCTTCGGAAGCTTTCTTT
j_gene: TRBJ1-1
abundance: .
d_gene: .
v_gene: TRBV28

CDR3aa: CAIRTLQGTDTQYF
CDR3nt: TGTGCCATCAGAACACTACAGGGCACAGATACGCAGTATTTT
j_gene: TRBJ2-3
abundance: few
d_gene: .
v_gene: TRBV10-3

CDR3aa: CASLTRTGELFF
CDR3nt: TGTGCCTCGCTTACCCGGACCGGGGAGCTGTTTTTT
j_gene: TRBJ2-2
abundance: .
d_gene: .
v_gene: TRBV30

CDR3aa: CASSSPATYNSPLHF
CDR3nt: TGTGCCAGCAGTTCCCCGGCGACCTATAATTCACCCCTCCACTTT
j_gene: TRBJ1-6
abundance: many
d_gene: .
v_gene: TRBV28

CDR3aa: CASSPTRGGGYTF
CDR3nt: TGTGCCAGCAGCCCCACGAGAGGGGGTGGCTACACCTTC
j_gene: TRBJ1-2
abundance: .
d_gene: .
v_gene: TRBV27

CDR3aa: CSAGQQGAGYTF
CDR3nt: TGCAGTGCTGGTCAACAGGGGGCCGGCTACACCTTC
j_gene: TRBJ1-2
abundance: few
d_gene: TRBD1
v_gene: TRBV20-1

CDR3aa: CASRGGWSEKETQYF
CDR3nt: TGTGCCAGCAGGGGGGGGTGGTCAGAGAAAGAGACCCAGTACTTC
j_gene: TRBJ2-5
abundance: .
d_gene: TRBD2
v_gene: TRBV12-3/TRBV12-4

CDR3aa: CASSLMGDTGELFF
CDR3nt: TGTGCCAGCAGCTTGATGGGGGACACCGGGGAGCTGTTTTTT
j_gene: TRBJ2-2
abundance: many
d_gene: .
v_gene: TRBV7-6

CDR3aa: CASSLGGAGVNTEAFF
CDR3nt: TGTGCCAGCAGTCTGGGGGGGGCGGGAGTGAACACTGAAGCTTTCTTT
j_gene: TRBJ1-1
abundance: few
d_gene: .
v_gene: TRBV27

CDR3aa: CASSGFLAGEDEQYF
CDR3nt: TGTGCCAGCTCAGGGTTTCTAGCGGGAGAGGACGAGCAGTACTTC
j_gene: TRBJ2-7
abundance: many
d_gene: TRBD2
v_gene: TRBV7-9

CDR3aa: CSATTSGRGGETQYF
CDR3nt: TGCAGTGCCACGACTAGCGGGAGAGGAGGAGAGACCCAGTACTTC
j_gene: TRBJ2-5
abundance: many
d_gene: TRBD2
v_gene: TRBV20-1

CDR3aa: CSVTKREVVGEQFF
CDR3nt: TGCAGCGTCACGAAGCGGGAGGTCGTCGGGGAGCAGTTCTTC
j_gene: TRBJ2-1
abundance: few
d_gene: TRBD2
v_gene: TRBV29-1

CDR3aa: CASSPRLDRNTEAFF
CDR3nt: TGTGCCAGCAGCCCAAGGCTGGACAGGAACACTGAAGCTTTCTTT
j_gene: TRBJ1-1
abundance: many
d_gene: .
v_gene: TRBV14

CDR3aa: CASSQGQGEDEQYF
CDR3nt: TGTGCCAGCAGCCAGGGACAGGGGGAGGACGAGCAGTACTTC
j_gene: TRBJ2-7
abundance: many
d_gene: TRBD1
v_gene: TRBV2

CDR3aa: CASSPTGQGLNSPLHF
CDR3nt: TGCGCCAGCAGCCCGACAGGACAGGGATTGAATTCACCCCTCCACTTT
j_gene: TRBJ1-6
abundance: many
d_gene: TRBD1
v_gene: TRBV4-1

CDR3aa: CASSFKALNEKLFF
CDR3nt: TGTGCCAGCAGTTTTAAGGCGCTTAATGAAAAACTGTTTTTT
j_gene: TRBJ1-4
abundance: many
d_gene: .
v_gene: TRBV27

CDR3aa: CASSLAGTSDGAGELFF
CDR3nt: TGTGCCAGCAGCTTAGCCGGGACTAGCGATGGGGCCGGGGAGCTGTTTTTT
j_gene: TRBJ2-2
abundance: few
d_gene: TRBD2
v_gene: TRBV7-9

CDR3aa: CASSSLRGTGGFGGELFF
CDR3nt: TGTGCCAGCAGTTCGCTTCGCGGGACAGGGGGCTTTGGCGGGGAGCTGTTTTTT
j_gene: TRBJ2-2
abundance: many
d_gene: TRBD1
v_gene: TRBV27

CDR3aa: CSAGTSGSYEQFF
CDR3nt: TGCAGTGCCGGGACTAGCGGGAGTTATGAGCAGTTCTTC
j_gene: TRBJ2-1
abundance: few
d_gene: TRBD2
v_gene: TRBV20-1

CDR3aa: CATSDYGTGEQYF
CDR3nt: TGTGCCACCAGTGATTACGGGACTGGCGAGCAGTACTTC
j_gene: TRBJ2-7
abundance: many
d_gene: .
v_gene: TRBV24-1

CDR3aa: CASSRLAGGDGELFF
CDR3nt: TGTGCCAGCAGCCGCCTAGCGGGAGGGGACGGGGAGCTGTTTTTT
j_gene: TRBJ2-2
abundance: many
d_gene: TRBD2
v_gene: TRBV4-2

CDR3aa: CASSYRTLVRSKNNEQFF
CDR3nt: TGTGCCAGCAGTTATCGGACTCTGGTACGGTCGAAGAATAATGAGCAGTTCTTC
j_gene: TRBJ2-1
abundance: many
d_gene: .
v_gene: TRBV6-2/TRBV6-3

CDR3aa: CASSVAGGPQPQHF
CDR3nt: TGTGCCAGCAGCGTAGCTGGGGGGCCTCAGCCCCAGCATTTT
j_gene: TRBJ1-5
abundance: many
d_gene: .
v_gene: TRBV9

CDR3aa: CSAPTSGRRYEQYF
CDR3nt: TGCAGTGCCCCGACTAGCGGGAGACGGTACGAGCAGTACTTC
j_gene: TRBJ2-7
abundance: few
d_gene: TRBD2
v_gene: TRBV20-1

CDR3aa: CASSLGHSSSYNEQFF
CDR3nt: TGTGCCAGCAGCTTAGGGCATTCGAGCTCCTACAATGAGCAGTTCTTC
j_gene: TRBJ2-1
abundance: .
d_gene: .
v_gene: TRBV11-2

CDR3aa: CASSLTGQGSYEQYF
CDR3nt: TGTGCCAGCAGTTTAACTGGACAAGGGTCCTACGAGCAGTACTTC
j_gene: TRBJ2-7
abundance: .
d_gene: .
v_gene: TRBV12-3/TRBV12-4

CDR3aa: CASSPAAGQGRTGELFF
CDR3nt: TGTGCCAGCTCACCAGCGGCCGGACAGGGCCGGACCGGGGAGCTGTTTTTT
j_gene: TRBJ2-2
abundance: many
d_gene: TRBD1
v_gene: TRBV18

CDR3aa: CAWSRGQGTDTQYF
CDR3nt: TGTGCCTGGAGTAGGGGACAGGGAACAGATACGCAGTATTTT
j_gene: TRBJ2-3
abundance: few
d_gene: TRBD1
v_gene: TRBV30

CDR3aa: CASIIRGMTEAFF
CDR3nt: TGTGCCAGCATCATCAGGGGGATGACTGAAGCTTTCTTT
j_gene: TRBJ1-1
abundance: few
d_gene: TRBD1
v_gene: TRBV12-3/TRBV12-4

CDR3aa: CASSLAGGHNEQFF
CDR3nt: TGTGCCAGCAGTTTAGCGGGAGGGCACAATGAGCAGTTCTTC
j_gene: TRBJ2-1
abundance: few
d_gene: TRBD2
v_gene: TRBV28

CDR3aa: CASSDSSSGADEQFF
CDR3nt: TGTGCCAGCAGTGACTCGAGTAGCGGAGCCGATGAGCAGTTCTTC
j_gene: TRBJ2-1
abundance: many
d_gene: .
v_gene: TRBV6-4

CDR3aa: CASSPRVVGNEQFF
CDR3nt: TGTGCCAGCAGCCCCCGGGTAGTTGGCAATGAGCAGTTCTTC
j_gene: TRBJ2-1
abundance: .
d_gene: .
v_gene: TRBV7-3

CDR3aa: CASSLEGASTDTQYF
CDR3nt: TGTGCCAGCAGTTTAGAGGGCGCGAGCACAGATACGCAGTATTTT
j_gene: TRBJ2-3
abundance: .
d_gene: .
v_gene: TRBV27

CDR3aa: CASPSSGNNNEQFF
CDR3nt: TGTGCCAGCCCCTCTAGCGGGAACAACAATGAGCAGTTCTTC
j_gene: TRBJ2-1
abundance: .
d_gene: TRBD2
v_gene: TRBV2

CDR3aa: CAISRTEDHYEQYF
CDR3nt: TGTGCCATCAGCAGGACAGAAGATCACTACGAGCAGTACTTC
j_gene: TRBJ2-7
abundance: .
d_gene: .
v_gene: TRBV10-3